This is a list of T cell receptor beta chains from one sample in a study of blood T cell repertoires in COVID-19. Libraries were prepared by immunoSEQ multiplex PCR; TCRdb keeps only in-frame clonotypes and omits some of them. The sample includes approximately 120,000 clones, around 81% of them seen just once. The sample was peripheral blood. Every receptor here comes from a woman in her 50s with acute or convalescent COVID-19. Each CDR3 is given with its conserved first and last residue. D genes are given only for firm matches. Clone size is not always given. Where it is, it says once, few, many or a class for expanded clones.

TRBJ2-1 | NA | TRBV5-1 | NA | TGCGCCAGCAGCCGGGCAGGGGGAGCGAGCGGGAGTTCCTACAATGAGCAGTTCTTC | CASSRAGGASGSSYNEQFF
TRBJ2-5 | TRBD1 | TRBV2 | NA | TGTGCCAGCAAAGGACAGGGGGTAAAGAGAGAGACCCAGTACTTC | CASKGQGVKRETQYF
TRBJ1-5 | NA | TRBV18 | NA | TGTGCCAGCTCACCGGGGGCTAGCAATCAGCCCCAGCATTTT | CASSPGASNQPQHF
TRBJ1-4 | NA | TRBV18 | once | TGTGCCAGCCAACAGGGTACCATTAATGAAAAACTGTTTTTT | CASQQGTINEKLFF
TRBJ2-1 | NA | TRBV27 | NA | TGTGCCAGCAGTACCAGGGACTCTGAGGATGAGCAGTTCTTC | CASSTRDSEDEQFF
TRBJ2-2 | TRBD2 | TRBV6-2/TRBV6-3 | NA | TGTGCCAGCAGTCGGACTAGCAGGAACACCGGGGAGCTGTTTTTT | CASSRTSRNTGELFF
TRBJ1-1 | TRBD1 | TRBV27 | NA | TGTGCCAGCAGAAGACAGGGTGGGACTGAAGCTTTCTTT | CASRRQGGTEAFF
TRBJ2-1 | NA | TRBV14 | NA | TGTGCCAGCAGCCACAGGCTACTTAGCTCCTACAATGAGCAGTTCTTC | CASSHRLLSSYNEQFF
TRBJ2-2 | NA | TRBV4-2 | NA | TGTGCCAGCAGCCAAGCGGGTAGCGGGAACACCGGGGAGCTGTTTTTT | CASSQAGSGNTGELFF
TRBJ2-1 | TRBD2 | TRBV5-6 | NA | TGTGCCAGCAGCTTGGTGGTCGGGGGGGCCGTCGATGAGCAGTTCTTC | CASSLVVGGAVDEQFF
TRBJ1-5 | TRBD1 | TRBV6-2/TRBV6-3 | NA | TGTGCCAGCAGTTACTCGACAGGGGCTCAGCCCCAGCATTTT | CASSYSTGAQPQHF
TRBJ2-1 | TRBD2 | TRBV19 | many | TGTGCCACAGAAGGGGGGACTAGCGGAAATGAGCAGTTCTTC | CATEGGTSGNEQFF
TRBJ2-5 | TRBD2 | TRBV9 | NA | TGTGCCAGCAGCATTAGCGGGGGGAACCAAGAGACCCAGTACTTC | CASSISGGNQETQYF
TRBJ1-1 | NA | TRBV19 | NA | TGTGCCAGTAACCGAAGGGGAATCGGTGAAGCTTTCTTT | CASNRRGIGEAFF
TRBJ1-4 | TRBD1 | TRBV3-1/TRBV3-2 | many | TGTGCCAGCAGCGCAAGGGACAGGAAAAATGAAAAACTGTTTTTT | CASSARDRKNEKLFF
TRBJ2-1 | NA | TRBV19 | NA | TGTGCCAGTAGTATCATCTCGCAGGGAGGATACAATGAGCAGTTCTTC | CASSIISQGGYNEQFF
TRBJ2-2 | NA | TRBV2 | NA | TGTGCCAGCAGTGTCGACAGATTCGCGAACACCGGGGAGCTGTTTTTT | CASSVDRFANTGELFF
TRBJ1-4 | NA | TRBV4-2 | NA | TGTGCCAGCAGCCAAGGGCGGACACGGAATGAAAAACTGTTTTTT | CASSQGRTRNEKLFF